The clone carrying this T cell receptor beta chain was detected a few times. Its cognate antigen is unknown. The data originate from a study of molecular identifiers for immune sequencing clone quantification. Overall study findings and caveats: Same-barcode identical TCR molecules could make highly expanded clones look smaller than they are.

Bulk libraries came from a prior protocol with listed TCR primers. MiXCR, run by TCRdb on the PCR reads, gives a single entry per CDR3 protein. The sample includes 90,000 or so distinct CDR3 sequences, under 25% of them seen just once. CDR3 length: 13 amino acids. Germline assignment: CDR1 MNHEY and CDR2 SMNVEV (reference sequence). Trimming stripped 8 bases from V and 2 bases from J, with 13 bases between. This sequence joins TRBV27 and TRBJ2-7; D perhaps matches TRBD1 (5 bases). The source material was naive CD8+ T cells from blood, with Jurkat cell RNA spiked in. Subset: FACS-sorted CD8+CD4-CCR7+CD45RA+ naive T cells. This clonotype was obtained from a human donor in good health. Some libraries in this study had Jurkat cell RNA spiked in. CDR3 residues: CASGSGPTYEQYF. The DNA of the CDR3 is TGTGCCAGCGGTTCAGGGCCGACCTACGAGCAGTACTTC.